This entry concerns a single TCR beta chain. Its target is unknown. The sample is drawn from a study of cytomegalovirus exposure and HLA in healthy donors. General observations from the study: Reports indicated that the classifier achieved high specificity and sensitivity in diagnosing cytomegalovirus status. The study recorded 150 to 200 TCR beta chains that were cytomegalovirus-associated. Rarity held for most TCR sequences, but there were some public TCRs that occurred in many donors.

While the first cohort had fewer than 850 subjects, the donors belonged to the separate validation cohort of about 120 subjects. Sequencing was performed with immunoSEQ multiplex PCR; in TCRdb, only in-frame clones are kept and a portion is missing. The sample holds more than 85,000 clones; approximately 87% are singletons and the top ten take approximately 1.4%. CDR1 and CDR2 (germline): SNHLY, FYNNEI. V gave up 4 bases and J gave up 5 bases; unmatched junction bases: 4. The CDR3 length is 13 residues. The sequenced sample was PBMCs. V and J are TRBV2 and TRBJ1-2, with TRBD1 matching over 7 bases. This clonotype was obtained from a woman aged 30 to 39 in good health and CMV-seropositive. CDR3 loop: CASSAGQDYGYTF. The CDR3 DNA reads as TGTGCCAGCAGTGCTGGACAGGATTATGGCTACACCTTC.